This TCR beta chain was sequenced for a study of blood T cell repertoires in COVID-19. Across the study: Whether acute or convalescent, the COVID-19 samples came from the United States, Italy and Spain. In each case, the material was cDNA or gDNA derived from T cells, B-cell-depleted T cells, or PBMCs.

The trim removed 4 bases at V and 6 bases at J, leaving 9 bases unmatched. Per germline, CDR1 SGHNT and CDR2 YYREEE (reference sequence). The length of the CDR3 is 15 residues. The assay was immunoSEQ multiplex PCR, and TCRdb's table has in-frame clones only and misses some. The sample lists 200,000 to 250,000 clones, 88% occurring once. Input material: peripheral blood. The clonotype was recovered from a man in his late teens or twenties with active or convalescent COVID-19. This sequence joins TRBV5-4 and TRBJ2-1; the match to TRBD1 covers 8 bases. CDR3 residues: CASSRPDRVSNEQFF. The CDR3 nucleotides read TGTGCCAGCAGCCGCCCGGACAGGGTAAGCAATGAGCAGTTCTTC.